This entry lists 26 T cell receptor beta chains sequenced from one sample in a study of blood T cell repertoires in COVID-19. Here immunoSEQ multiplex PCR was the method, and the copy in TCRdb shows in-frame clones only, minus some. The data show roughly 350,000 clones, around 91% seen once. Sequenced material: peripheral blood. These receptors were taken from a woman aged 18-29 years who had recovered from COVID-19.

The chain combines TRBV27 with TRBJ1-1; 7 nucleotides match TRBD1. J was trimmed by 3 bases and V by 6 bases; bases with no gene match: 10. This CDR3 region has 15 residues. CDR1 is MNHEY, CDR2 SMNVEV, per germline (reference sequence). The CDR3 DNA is TGTGCCAGCAGACAAGACAGGGTATGGGACACTGAAGCTTTCTTT. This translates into CASRQDRVWDTEAFF.

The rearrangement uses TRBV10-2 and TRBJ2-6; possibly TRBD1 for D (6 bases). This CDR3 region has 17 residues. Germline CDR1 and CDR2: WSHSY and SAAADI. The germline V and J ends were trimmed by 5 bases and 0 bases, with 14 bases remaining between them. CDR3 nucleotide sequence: TGCGCCAGCAGTCTAACGGGACACCACTCTGGGGCCAACGTCCTGACTTTC. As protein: CASSLTGHHSGANVLTF.

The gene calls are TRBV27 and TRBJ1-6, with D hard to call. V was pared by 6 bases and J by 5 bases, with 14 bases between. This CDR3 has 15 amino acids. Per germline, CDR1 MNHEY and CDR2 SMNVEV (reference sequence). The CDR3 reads CASRKPQADNSPLHF. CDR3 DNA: TGTGCCAGCAGAAAACCCCAGGCTGATAATTCACCCCTCCACTTT.

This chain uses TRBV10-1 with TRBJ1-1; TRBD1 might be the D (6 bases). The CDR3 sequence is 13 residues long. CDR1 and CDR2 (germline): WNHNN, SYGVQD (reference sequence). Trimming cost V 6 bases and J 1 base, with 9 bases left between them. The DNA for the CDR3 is TGCGCCAGCAGACGGGACAAGAACACTGAAGCTTTCTTT. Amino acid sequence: CASRRDKNTEAFF.

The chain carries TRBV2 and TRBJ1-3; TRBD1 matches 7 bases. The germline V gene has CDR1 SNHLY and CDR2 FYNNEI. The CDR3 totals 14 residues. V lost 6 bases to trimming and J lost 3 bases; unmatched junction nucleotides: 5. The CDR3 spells CASRTTGVGNTIYF. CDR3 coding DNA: TGTGCCAGCAGAACAACAGGGGTTGGAAACACCATATATTTT.

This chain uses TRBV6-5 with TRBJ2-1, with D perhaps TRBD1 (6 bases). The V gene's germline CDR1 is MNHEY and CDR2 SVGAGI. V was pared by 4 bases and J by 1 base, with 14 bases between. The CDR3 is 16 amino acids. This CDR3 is CASSSGTGYSYNEQFF. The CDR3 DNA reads TGTGCCAGCAGTTCAGGTACAGGGTATTCCTACAATGAGCAGTTCTTC.

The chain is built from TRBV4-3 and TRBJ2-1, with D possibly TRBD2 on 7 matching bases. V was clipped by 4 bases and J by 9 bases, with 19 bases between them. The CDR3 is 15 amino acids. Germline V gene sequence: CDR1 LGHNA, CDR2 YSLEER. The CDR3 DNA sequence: TGCGCCAGCAGCCGTGGGGGGGCGCTCTCGTCTGAGCAGTTCTTC. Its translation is CASSRGGALSSEQFF.

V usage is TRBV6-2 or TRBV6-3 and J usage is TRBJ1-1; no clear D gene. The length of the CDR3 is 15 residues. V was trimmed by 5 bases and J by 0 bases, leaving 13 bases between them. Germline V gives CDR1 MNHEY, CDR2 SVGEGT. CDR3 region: CASSPELIMNTEAFF. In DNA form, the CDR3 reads TGTGCCAGCAGTCCCGAGCTGATAATGAACACTGAAGCTTTCTTT.

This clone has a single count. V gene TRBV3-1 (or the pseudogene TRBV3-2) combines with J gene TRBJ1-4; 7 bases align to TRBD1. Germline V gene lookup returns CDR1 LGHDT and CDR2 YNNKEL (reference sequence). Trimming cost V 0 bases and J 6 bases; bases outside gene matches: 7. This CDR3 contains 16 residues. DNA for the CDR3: TGTGCCAGCAGCCAAGATAGGAGGGGGCAGGATGAAAAACTGTTTTTT. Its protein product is CASSQDRRGQDEKLFF.

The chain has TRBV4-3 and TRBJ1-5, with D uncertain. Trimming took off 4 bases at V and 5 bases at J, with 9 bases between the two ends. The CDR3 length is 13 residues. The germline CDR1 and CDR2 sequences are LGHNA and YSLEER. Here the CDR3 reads CASSLVRDQPQHF. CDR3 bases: TGCGCCAGCAGCCTCGTACGGGATCAGCCCCAGCATTTT.

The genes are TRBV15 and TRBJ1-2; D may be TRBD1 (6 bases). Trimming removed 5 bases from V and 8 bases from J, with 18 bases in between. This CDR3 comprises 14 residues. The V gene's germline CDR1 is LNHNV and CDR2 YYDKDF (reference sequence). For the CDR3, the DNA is TGTGCCACCAGCGTCGGGACACCCATTGGGGGCTACACCTTC. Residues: CATSVGTPIGGYTF.

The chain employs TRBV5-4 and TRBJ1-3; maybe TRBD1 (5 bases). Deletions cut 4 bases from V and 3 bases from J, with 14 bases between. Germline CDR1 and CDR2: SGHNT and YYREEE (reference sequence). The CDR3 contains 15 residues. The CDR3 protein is CASSIKGNYGNTIYF. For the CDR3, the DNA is TGTGCCAGCAGCATTAAGGGGAATTATGGAAACACCATATATTTT.

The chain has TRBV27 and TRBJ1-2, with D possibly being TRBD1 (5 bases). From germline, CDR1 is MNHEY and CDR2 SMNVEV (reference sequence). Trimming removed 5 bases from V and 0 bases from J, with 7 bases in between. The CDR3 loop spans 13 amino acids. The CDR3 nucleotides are TGTGCCAGCAGTGGGGCACCTAACTATGGCTACACCTTC. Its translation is CASSGAPNYGYTF.

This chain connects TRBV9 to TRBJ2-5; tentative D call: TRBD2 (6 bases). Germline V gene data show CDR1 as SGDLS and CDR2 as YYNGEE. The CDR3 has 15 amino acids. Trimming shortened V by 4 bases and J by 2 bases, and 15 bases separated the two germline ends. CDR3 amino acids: CASSFLGGRQETQYF. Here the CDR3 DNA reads TGTGCCAGCAGCTTCCTCGGGGGTCGACAAGAGACCCAGTACTTC.

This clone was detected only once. The CDR3 region has the DNA TGTGCCAGCAGCCCGGGACTAGCTCGAGATACGCAGTATTTT. This codes for CASSPGLARDTQYF. V usage is TRBV7-6 and J usage is TRBJ2-3; 9 nucleotides align to TRBD2. The CDR3 is made up of 14 amino acids. CDR1 is SGHVS and CDR2 is FNYEAQ in the germline V gene. J lost 5 bases, V lost 5 bases, and 5 bases had no gene match.

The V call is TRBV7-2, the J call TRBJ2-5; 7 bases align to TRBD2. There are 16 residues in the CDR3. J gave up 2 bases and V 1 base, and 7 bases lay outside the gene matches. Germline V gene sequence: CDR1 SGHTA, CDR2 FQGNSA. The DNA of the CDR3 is TGTGCCAGCAGCTTAGGGGGACTAAGCGGGCAAGAGACCCAGTACTTC. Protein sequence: CASSLGGLSGQETQYF.

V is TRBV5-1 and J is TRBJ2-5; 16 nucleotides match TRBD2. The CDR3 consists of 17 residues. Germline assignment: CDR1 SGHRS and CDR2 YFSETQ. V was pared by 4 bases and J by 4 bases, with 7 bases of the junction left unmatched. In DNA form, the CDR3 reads TGCGCCAGCAGCCTCGGGACTAGCGGGAGGGCCAGAGAGACCCAGTACTTC. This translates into CASSLGTSGRARETQYF.

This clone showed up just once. The CDR3 is CASSQKRTGSFYGYTF. The CDR3 coding sequence is TGCGCCAGCAGCCAAAAACGGACAGGATCCTTCTATGGCTACACCTTC. The V call is TRBV4-3, the J call TRBJ1-2, with 7 bases matching TRBD1. J lost 4 bases, V lost 2 bases, and 10 bases had no gene match. The CDR3 runs 16 residues. Germline V gene sequence: CDR1 LGHNA, CDR2 YSLEER.

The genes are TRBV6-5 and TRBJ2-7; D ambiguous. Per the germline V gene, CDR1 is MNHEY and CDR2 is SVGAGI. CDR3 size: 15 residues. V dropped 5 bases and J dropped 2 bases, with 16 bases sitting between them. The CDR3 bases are TGTGCCAGCAGTCCTTCCCTAGACGGAGCCTACGAGCAGTACGTC. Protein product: CASSPSLDGAYEQYV.

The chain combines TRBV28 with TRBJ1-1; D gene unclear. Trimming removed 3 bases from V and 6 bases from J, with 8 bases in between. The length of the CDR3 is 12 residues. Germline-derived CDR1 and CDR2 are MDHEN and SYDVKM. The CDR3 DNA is TGTGCCAGCAGTTTTGGGAGCGCTGAAGCTTTCTTT. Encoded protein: CASSFGSAEAFF.

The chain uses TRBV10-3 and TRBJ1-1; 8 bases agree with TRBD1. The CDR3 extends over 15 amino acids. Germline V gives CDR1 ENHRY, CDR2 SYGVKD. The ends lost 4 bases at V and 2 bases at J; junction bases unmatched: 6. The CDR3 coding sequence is TGTGCCATCAGTGCTGGACAGGGTAGCAACACTGAAGCTTTCTTT. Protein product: CAISAGQGSNTEAFF.

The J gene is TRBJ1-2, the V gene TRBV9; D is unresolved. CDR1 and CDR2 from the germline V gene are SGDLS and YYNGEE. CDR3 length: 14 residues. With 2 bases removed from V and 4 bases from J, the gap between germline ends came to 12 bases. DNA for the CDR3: TGTGCCAGCAGCGTCGAAGCGCAGCCCTATGGCTACACCTTC. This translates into CASSVEAQPYGYTF.

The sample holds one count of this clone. CDR3 protein: CASSLWVAGATGELFF. The CDR3, as DNA: TGTGCCAGCAGCTTGTGGGTAGCGGGAGCCACCGGGGAGCTGTTTTTT. The V gene is TRBV5-6, the J gene TRBJ2-2, with 9 positions matching TRBD2. The germline V gene encodes CDR1 SGHDT and CDR2 YYEEEE. This CDR3 is built from 16 residues. The V and J ends lost 1 base and 4 bases, in that order; junction bases with no gene match: 5.

CDR3 sequence: CATSDLPDSNLGETQYF. CDR3 sequence (DNA): TGTGCCACCAGTGATTTGCCCGACAGTAACTTAGGAGAGACCCAGTACTTC. The chain carries TRBV24-1 and TRBJ2-5; D possibly corresponds to TRBD1 (5 bases). This CDR3 is 17 amino acids long. Germline lookup yields CDR1 KGHDR and CDR2 SFDVKD. Trimming cost V 0 bases and J 4 bases, with 17 bases left between them.

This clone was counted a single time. CDR3 residues: CATSDKSGTGVDGNQPQHF. The CDR3 coding sequence is TGTGCCACCAGTGATAAGTCCGGGACAGGGGTTGACGGCAATCAGCCCCAGCATTTT. The V call is TRBV24-1, the J call TRBJ1-5; TRBD1 aligns across 10 bases. The CDR3 length is 19 residues. The junction had 12 bases not matched to a gene; V was cut back by 3 bases and J by 2 bases. Per germline, CDR1 KGHDR and CDR2 SFDVKD.

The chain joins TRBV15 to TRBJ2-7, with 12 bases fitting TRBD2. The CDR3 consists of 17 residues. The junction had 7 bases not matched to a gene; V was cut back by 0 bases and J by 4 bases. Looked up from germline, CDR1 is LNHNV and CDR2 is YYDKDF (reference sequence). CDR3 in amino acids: CATSRDRAGTSGYEQYV. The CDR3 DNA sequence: TGTGCCACCAGCAGAGATCGGGCAGGGACTAGCGGGTACGAGCAGTACGTC.